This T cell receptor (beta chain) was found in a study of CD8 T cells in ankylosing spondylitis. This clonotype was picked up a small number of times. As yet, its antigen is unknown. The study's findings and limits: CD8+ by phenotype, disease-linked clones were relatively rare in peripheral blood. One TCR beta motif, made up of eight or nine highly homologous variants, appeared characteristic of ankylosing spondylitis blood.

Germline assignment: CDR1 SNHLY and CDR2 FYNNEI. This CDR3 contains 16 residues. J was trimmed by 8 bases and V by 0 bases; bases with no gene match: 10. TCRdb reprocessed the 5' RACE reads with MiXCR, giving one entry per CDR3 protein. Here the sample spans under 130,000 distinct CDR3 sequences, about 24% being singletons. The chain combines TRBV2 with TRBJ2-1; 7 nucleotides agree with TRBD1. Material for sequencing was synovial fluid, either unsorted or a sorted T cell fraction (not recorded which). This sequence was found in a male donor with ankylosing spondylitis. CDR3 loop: CASSEAARGSYDEQFF. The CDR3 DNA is TGTGCCAGCAGTGAAGCCGCCAGGGGGTCGTATGATGAGCAGTTCTTC.